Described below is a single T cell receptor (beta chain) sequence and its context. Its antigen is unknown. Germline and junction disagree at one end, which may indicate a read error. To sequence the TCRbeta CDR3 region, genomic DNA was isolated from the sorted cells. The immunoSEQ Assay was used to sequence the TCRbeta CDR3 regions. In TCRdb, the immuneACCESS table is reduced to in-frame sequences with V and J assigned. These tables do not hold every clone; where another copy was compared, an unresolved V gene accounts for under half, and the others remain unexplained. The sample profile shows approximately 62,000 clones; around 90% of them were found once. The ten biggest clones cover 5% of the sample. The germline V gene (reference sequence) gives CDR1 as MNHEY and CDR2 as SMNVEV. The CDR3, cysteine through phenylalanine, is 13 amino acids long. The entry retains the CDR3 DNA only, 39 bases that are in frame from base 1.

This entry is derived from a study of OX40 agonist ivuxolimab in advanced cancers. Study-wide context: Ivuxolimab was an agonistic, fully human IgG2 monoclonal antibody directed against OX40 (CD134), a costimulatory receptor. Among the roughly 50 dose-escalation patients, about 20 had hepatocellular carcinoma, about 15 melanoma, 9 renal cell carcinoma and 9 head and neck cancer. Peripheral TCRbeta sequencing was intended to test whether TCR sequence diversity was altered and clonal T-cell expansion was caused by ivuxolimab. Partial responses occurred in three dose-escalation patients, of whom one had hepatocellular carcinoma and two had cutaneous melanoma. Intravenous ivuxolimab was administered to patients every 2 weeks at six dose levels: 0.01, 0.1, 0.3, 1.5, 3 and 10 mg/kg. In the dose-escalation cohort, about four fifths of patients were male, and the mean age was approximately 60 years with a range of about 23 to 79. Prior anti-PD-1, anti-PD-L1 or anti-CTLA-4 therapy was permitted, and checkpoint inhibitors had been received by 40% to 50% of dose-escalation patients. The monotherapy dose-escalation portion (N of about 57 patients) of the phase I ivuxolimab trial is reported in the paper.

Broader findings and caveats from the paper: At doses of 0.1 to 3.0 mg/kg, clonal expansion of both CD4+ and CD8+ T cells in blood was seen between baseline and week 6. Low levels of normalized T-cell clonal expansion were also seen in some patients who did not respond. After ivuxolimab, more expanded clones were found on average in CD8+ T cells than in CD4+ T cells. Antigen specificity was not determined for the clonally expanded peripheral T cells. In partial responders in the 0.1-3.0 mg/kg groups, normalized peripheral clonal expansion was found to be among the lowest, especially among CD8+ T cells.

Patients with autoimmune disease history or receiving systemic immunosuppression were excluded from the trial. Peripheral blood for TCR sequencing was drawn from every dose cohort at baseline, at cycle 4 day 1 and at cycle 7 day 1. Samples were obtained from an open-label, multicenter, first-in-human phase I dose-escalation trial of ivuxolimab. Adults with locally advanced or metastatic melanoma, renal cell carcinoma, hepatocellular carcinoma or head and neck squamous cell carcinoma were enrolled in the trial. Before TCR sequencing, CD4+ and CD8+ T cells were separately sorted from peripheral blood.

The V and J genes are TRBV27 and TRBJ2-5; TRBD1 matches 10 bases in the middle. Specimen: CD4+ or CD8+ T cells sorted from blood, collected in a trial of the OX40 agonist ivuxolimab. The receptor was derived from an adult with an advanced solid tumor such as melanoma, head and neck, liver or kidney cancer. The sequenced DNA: TGTGCCAGCAGTCGGGACAGGGGATTGGGGGGTAACTTC. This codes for CASSRDRGLGGNF.